Reported below is one T cell receptor (beta chain). Naive CD8 libraries came from about 19,000 to 1,100,000 sorted cells with 10%, 30% or 50% RNA. Naive CD8 T cells were picked out by sorting for CD8+CD4-CCR7+CD45RA+. The CDR3 runs to 12 residues. CDR1 and CDR2 (germline): MDHEN, SYDVKM. Trimming cost V 6 bases and J 4 bases, with 10 bases left between them. These data belong to a study of molecular identifiers for immune sequencing clone quantification. TCRdb re-derived calls from the PCR reads in MiXCR, one entry per CDR3 protein. The table records some 100,000 distinct CDR3 sequences, around a third of them present only once.

The chain has TRBV28 and TRBJ2-7; possible D gene TRBD1, 5 bases. This clonotype originated in a human donor in good health. Some libraries in this study had Jurkat cell RNA spiked in. The material sequenced was naive CD8+ T cells from blood, with Jurkat cell RNA spiked in. Subset of the sample: FACS-sorted CD8+CD4-CCR7+CD45RA+ naive T cells. For the CDR3, the DNA is TGTGCCAGCAGCCCAGGGTGGTACGAGCAGTACTTC. Protein product: CASSPGWYEQYF.